The 11 T cell receptor beta chains below all came from one sample that was sequenced in a study of T-cell memory formation after mild COVID-19. TCRdb re-called the 5' RACE reads through MiXCR, storing one row per CDR3 protein. This table holds roughly 350,000 distinct CDR3 sequences, roughly 13% found once. Sequencing was done on a sample of PBMCs or a T cell subset sorted from them (not recorded which). These receptors all stem from a man between 18 and 35 years old who had mild COVID-19 (a few samples of this study predate the infection). Cell type and time point are not known.

This clonotype was counted at least ten times. The chain carries TRBV7-2 and TRBJ2-1; TRBD2 is a possible D gene (6 bases). Germline V CDR1 and CDR2: SGHTA, FQGNSA. V was shortened by 5 bases and J by 4 bases, with 12 bases between the two germline ends. This CDR3 comprises 14 residues. This CDR3 is CASSPPEGYNEQFF. The DNA of the CDR3 is TGTGCCAGCAGCCCGCCGGAGGGGTACAATGAGCAGTTCTTC. Full variable domain (missing parts from reference TRBV7-2 and TRBJ2-1): GAGVSQSPSNKVTEKGKDVELRCDPISGHTALYWYRQSLGQGLEFLIYFQGNSAPDKSGLPSDRFSAERTGGSVSTLTIQRTQQEDSAVYLCASSPPEGYNEQFFGPGTRLTVL.

The chain is built from TRBV7-2 and TRBJ2-7, with 7 bases matching TRBD1. V gave up 5 bases and J gave up 1 base; unmatched junction bases: 8. Per germline, CDR1 SGHTA and CDR2 FQGNSA. This CDR3 region has 15 residues. DNA for the CDR3: TGTGCCAGCAGCCGTGGGGGACAGCCGTCCTACGAGCAGTACTTC. It specifies CASSRGGQPSYEQYF.

This clonotype appeared a few times. The chain employs TRBV20-1 and TRBJ1-2; D perhaps matches TRBD1 (5 bases). The germline V and J ends were trimmed by 5 bases and 4 bases, with 14 bases remaining between them. From germline, CDR1 is DFQATT and CDR2 SNEGSKA (reference sequence). The CDR3 length is 13 residues. As DNA, the CDR3 is TGCAGTGCTCCGACAGAGTTCTTCTATGGCTACACCTTC. Its protein is CSAPTEFFYGYTF.

This clonotype has only a few counts. The V and J genes are TRBV7-9 and TRBJ2-7; TRBD1 matches 8 bases. Germline CDR1 SEHNR, CDR2 FQNEAQ (reference sequence). The V gene end was trimmed by 2 bases and the J gene end by 0 bases; junction bases not matched to a gene: 3. CDR3 length equals 15 residues. CDR3 region: CASSLPQGASYEQYF. In DNA, the CDR3 is TGTGCCAGCAGCTTACCGCAGGGGGCCTCCTACGAGCAGTACTTC.

V gene TRBV12-3 or TRBV12-4 combines with J gene TRBJ2-7; a weak D match, TRBD2 (7 bases). CDR3 length equals 16 residues. Trimming took 7 bases from V and 0 from J, leaving 19 bases between them. As DNA, the CDR3 is TGTGCCAGCACCCGGGCGGGGGCTCCCTACTCCTACGAGCAGTACTTC. The encoded protein is CASTRAGAPYSYEQYF.

In this sample, this clonotype turned up a few times. This rearrangement joins TRBV3-1 to TRBJ2-5; TRBD1 aligns across 7 bases. Germline V gene lookup returns CDR1 LGHDT and CDR2 YNNKEL (reference sequence). The CDR3 consists of 16 residues. After removal of 0 bases from V and 2 bases from J, the junction contained 6 bases not matched to a gene. In nucleotides, the CDR3 is TGTGCCAGCAGCCAAGACCGACAGGGCGGGCAAGAGACCCAGTACTTC. The encoded protein is CASSQDRQGGQETQYF.

V is TRBV7-3 and J is TRBJ1-1; no clear D gene. This CDR3 comprises 14 residues. Germline assignment: CDR1 SGHTA and CDR2 FQGTGA. V was pared by 0 bases and J by 1 base, with 6 bases between. CDR3 sequence (DNA): TGTGCCAGCAGCTTAACCCGGGGGAACACTGAAGCTTTCTTT. Amino acids: CASSLTRGNTEAFF.

This clonotype was found a few times. This chain joins TRBV7-9 and TRBJ2-3; 7 nucleotides line up with TRBD1. This CDR3 has 14 amino acids. From germline, CDR1 is SEHNR and CDR2 FQNEAQ (reference sequence). The V gene end was trimmed by 5 bases and the J gene end by 6 bases; junction bases not matched to a gene: 8. The CDR3 spells CASSRDRAADTQYF. CDR3 DNA sequence: TGTGCCAGCAGCAGAGACAGGGCGGCCGATACGCAGTATTTT.

This clonotype was observed a few times. The chain is built from TRBV5-1 and TRBJ2-7; D might be TRBD2 (6 bases). This CDR3 has 13 amino acids. Germline V lookup: CDR1 SGHRS, CDR2 YFSETQ. With 4 bases removed from V and 6 bases from J, the gap between germline ends came to 14 bases. The CDR3 bases are TGCGCCAGCAGCCTGATTGGAGGGCCCGAGCAGTACTTC. This codes for CASSLIGGPEQYF. Full variable domain (remainder filled in from reference TRBV5-1 and TRBJ2-7): KAGVTQTPRYLIKTRGQQVTLSCSPISGHRSVSWYQQTPGQGLQFLFEYFSETQRNKGNFPGRFSGRQFSNSRSEMNVSTLELGDSALYLCASSLIGGPEQYFGPGTRLTVT.

The rearrangement uses TRBV19 and TRBJ2-1, with 7 bases matching TRBD1. The CDR3 consists of 17 residues. Germline CDR1 and CDR2: LNHDA and SQIVND (reference sequence). The ends lost 0 bases at V and 12 bases at J; junction bases unmatched: 17. The CDR3 DNA is TGTGCCAGTAGTATAGACCCCCTCGGCTTTAGGGGGCAGGTGCAGTTCTTC. Protein product: CASSIDPLGFRGQVQFF.

This clonotype was counted a few times. The rearrangement joins TRBV21-1 to TRBJ2-7; TRBD2 is taken as the D call from the table, unchecked against the DNA. TRBV21-1 is given as a pseudogene. The length of the CDR3 is 14 residues. The CDR3 region is CASSKGGLSYEQYF. CDR3 sequence (DNA): TGTGCCAGCAGCAAAGGAGGGTTATCCTACGAGCAGTACTTC.